This T cell receptor beta chain was profiled in a study of graft-versus-host responses after intestinal transplantation. Generated by immunoSEQ multiplex PCR, the TCRdb table keeps only in-frame clones and is missing some. The table lists approximately 60,000 clones, approximately 91% of them singletons, with 1.7% in the top ten. The study, taken as a whole, reports: Early declines in HvG clones that occurred post-transplant were associated with peak circulating GvH clone levels.

Details on this clone: Its antigen is unknown.

CDR3 size: 14 residues. Trimming removed 7 bases at V and 4 bases at J, with 15 bases between. Germline lookup yields CDR1 SGHVS and CDR2 FQNEAQ. The specimen comprised unstimulated CD8+ T cells sorted from spleen or lymph node cells, sampled before transplant. The chain carries TRBV7-8 and TRBJ2-3; D is uncertain. The TCR was taken from a human donor who was the organ donor for an intestinal transplant. The CDR3 DNA reads as TGTGCCAGCACCCTGTACGACTTAGCAGATACGCAGTATTTT. Its translation is CASTLYDLADTQYF. The full variable domain, with the rest looked up from reference TRBV7-8 and TRBJ2-3, is GAGVSQSPRYKVAKRGQDVALRCDPISGHVSLFWYQQALGQGPEFLTYFQNEAQLDKSGLPSDRFFAERPEGSVSTLKIQRTQQEDSAVYLCASTLYDLADTQYFGPGTRLTVL.